The present entry profiles one T cell receptor (beta chain) with its context. Germline V gives CDR1 MDHEN, CDR2 SYDVKM. V dropped 2 bases and J dropped 8 bases, with 13 bases sitting between them. The CDR3 loop spans 14 amino acids. The record originates from a study of blood T cell repertoires in COVID-19. Across the study: Samples representing acute and convalescent COVID-19 were sourced from the United States, Italy and Spain.

In the authors' methods: Researchers report that nucleated cell counts were estimated from reference gene primer amplification. Using immunoSEQ multiplex PCR, the repertoire was profiled, and TCRdb retains in-frame clones only, with some absent. The D gene and trimming were derived from the DNA, and the V and J assignments and clone size from that table. Among some 54,000 clones listed, about 90% were seen once. The sequence came from a man in his 60s with acute or convalescent COVID-19. The chain links TRBV28 to TRBJ2-1, with D possibly being TRBD1 (5 bases). The sample comprised peripheral blood. The CDR3 is CASSLTGARHEQFF. In DNA form, the CDR3 reads TGTGCCAGCAGTTTAACAGGCGCCCGTCATGAGCAGTTCTTC.